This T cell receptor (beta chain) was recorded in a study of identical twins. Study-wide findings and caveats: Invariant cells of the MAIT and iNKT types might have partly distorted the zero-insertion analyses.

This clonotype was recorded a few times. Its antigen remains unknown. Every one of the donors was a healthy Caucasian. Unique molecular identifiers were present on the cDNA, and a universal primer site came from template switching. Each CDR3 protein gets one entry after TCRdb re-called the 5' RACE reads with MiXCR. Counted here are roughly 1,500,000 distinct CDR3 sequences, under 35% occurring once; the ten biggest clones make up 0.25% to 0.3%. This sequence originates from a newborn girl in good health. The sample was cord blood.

The CDR3 DNA follows: TGCAGCGTTCTTCACGGGGTGTCCTACAATGAGCAGTTCTTC. Amino acid sequence: CSVLHGVSYNEQFF. V and J are TRBV29-1 and TRBJ2-1, with a weak D call TRBD2 (5 bases). This CDR3 contains 14 residues. Germline V gene data show CDR1 as SQVTM and CDR2 as ANQGSEA. Trimming removed 5 bases at V and 1 base at J, with 12 bases between.